This T cell receptor beta chain was sequenced for a study of blood T cells in healthy people across ages. A sample-barcoded 5' primer and a J-beta primer mix were used in a second PCR of roughly 7 to 11 cycles. TCRdb reprocessed the 5' RACE reads with MiXCR, giving one entry per CDR3 protein. The sample contains approximately 730,000 distinct CDR3 sequences, 50% to 65% of which appear only once. Healthy Caucasian individuals from Russia aged roughly 6 to 90 served as donors. Each sample provided at least 5.5 micrograms of extracted total RNA. The CDR3 is 15 residues long. V dropped 5 bases and J dropped 11; count of bases not matched to a gene: 12. The V gene's germline CDR1 is LGHNT and CDR2 FRNRAP.

The chain combines TRBV12-5 with TRBJ2-5; TRBD2 matches 12 bases. The clonotype was recovered from a man older than 75 in good health. The sample consisted of blood. CDR3 protein: CASGRTSGTAYEQYF. CDR3 sequence (DNA): TGTGCTAGTGGTCGGACTAGCGGGACCGCCTATGAGCAGTACTTC.